Described below is a single T cell receptor (beta chain) sequence and its context. Looked up from germline, CDR1 is MDHEN and CDR2 is SYDVKM. Trimming removed 6 bases at V and 3 bases at J, with 17 bases between. CDR3 length: 15 amino acids. Only in-frame clones appear in the TCRdb table, and some are missing; sequencing was by immunoSEQ multiplex PCR. Found here are about 140,000 clones, 88% of them singletons; the top ten hold 1.5% to 1.7%. This entry is derived from a study of blood T cell repertoires in COVID-19. The rearrangement uses TRBV28 and TRBJ1-1; D might be TRBD1 (6 bases). The sequence was obtained from a woman aged 55-69 years with acute or convalescent COVID-19. Sample: peripheral blood. The CDR3 coding sequence is TGTGCCAGCAGGTTAGGGGGAGGGTCGGACACTGAAGCTTTCTTT. Its protein product is CASRLGGGSDTEAFF.